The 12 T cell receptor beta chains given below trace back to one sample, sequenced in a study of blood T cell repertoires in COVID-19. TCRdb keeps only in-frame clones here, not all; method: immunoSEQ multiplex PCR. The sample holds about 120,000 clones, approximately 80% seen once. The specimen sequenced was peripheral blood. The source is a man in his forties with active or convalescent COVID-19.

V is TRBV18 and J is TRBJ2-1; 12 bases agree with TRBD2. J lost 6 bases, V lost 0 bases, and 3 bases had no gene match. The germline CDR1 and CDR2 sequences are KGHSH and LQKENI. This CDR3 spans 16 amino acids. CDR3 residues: CASSPPGLAGSNEQFF. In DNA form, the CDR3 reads TGTGCCAGCTCACCACCTGGACTAGCGGGGTCCAATGAGCAGTTCTTC.

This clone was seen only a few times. This CDR3 is CASSRGFGNQPQHF. In DNA form, the CDR3 reads TGTGCCAGTAGTAGAGGTTTTGGCAATCAGCCCCAGCATTTT. This rearrangement joins TRBV19 to TRBJ1-5; no firm D call. In germline, CDR1 is LNHDA, CDR2 SQIVND (reference sequence). Deletions cut 4 bases from V and 2 bases from J, with 9 bases between. This CDR3 is 14 amino acids long.

CDR3 protein: CASSNGQGTNYGYTF. Here the CDR3 DNA reads TGTGCCAGCAGTAACGGACAGGGAACTAACTATGGCTACACCTTC. V is TRBV27 and J is TRBJ1-2; 8 bases align to TRBD1. The ends lost 5 bases at V and 0 bases at J; junction bases unmatched: 5. Germline values: CDR1 MNHEY, CDR2 SMNVEV (reference sequence). The CDR3 covers 15 residues.

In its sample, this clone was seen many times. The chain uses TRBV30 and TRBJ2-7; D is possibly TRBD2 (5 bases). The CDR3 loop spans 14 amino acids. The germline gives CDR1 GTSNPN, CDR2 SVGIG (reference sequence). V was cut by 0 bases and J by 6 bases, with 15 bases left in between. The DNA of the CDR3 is TGTGCCTGGAGTGTTTTAGATCACCGGGGCGAGCAGTACTTC. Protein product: CAWSVLDHRGEQYF.

CDR3 bases: TGTGCCAGCAGTATTTTGACAGGCCCCTACGAGCAGTACTTC. Encoded protein: CASSILTGPYEQYF. The chain links TRBV6-5 to TRBJ2-7; possibly TRBD1 for D (6 bases). Germline V gene lookup returns CDR1 MNHEY and CDR2 SVGAGI. The V end lost 5 bases, the J end lost 2 bases, and 13 bases lay between the germline ends. This CDR3 is 14 amino acids long.

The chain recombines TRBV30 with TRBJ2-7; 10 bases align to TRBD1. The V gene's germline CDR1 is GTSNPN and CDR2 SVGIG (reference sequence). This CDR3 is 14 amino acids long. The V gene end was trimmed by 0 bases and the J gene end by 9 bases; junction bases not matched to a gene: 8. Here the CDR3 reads CAWSVVVTGGGQYF. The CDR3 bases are TGTGCCTGGAGTGTAGTAGTGACAGGGGGCGGGCAGTACTTC.

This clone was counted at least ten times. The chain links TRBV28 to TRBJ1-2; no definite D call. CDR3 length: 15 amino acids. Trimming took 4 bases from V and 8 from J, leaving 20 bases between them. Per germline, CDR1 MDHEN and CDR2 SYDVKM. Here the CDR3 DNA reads TGTGCCAGCAGTTCCGGGTCTTCATCTGGTAGGGGCTACACCTTC. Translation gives CASSSGSSSGRGYTF.

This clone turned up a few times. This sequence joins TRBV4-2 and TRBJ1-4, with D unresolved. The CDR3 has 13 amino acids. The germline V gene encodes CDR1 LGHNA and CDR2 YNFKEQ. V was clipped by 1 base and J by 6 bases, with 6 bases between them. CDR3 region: CASSQGEDEKLFF. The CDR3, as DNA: TGTGCCAGCAGCCAAGGGGAGGATGAAAAACTGTTTTTT.

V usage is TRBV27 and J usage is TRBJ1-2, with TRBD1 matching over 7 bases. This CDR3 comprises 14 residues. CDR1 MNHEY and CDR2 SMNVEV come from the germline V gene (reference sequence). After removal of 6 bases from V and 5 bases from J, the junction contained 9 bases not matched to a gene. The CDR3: CASRLAGTAYGYTF. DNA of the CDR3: TGTGCCAGCAGACTTGCCGGGACAGCGTATGGCTACACCTTC.

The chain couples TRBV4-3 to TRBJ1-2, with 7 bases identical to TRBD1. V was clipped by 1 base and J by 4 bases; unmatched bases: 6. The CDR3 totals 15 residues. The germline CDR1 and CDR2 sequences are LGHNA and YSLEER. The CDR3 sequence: CASSQARTGLYGYTF. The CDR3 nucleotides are TGCGCCAGCAGCCAAGCTAGGACAGGTCTCTATGGCTACACCTTC.

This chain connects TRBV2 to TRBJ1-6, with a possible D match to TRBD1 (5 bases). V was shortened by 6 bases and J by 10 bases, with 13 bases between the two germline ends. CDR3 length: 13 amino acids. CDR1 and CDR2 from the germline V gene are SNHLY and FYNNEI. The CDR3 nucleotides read TGTGCCAGCAGGGGGCCCTTGCGGTCACCCCTCCACTTT. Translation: CASRGPLRSPLHF.

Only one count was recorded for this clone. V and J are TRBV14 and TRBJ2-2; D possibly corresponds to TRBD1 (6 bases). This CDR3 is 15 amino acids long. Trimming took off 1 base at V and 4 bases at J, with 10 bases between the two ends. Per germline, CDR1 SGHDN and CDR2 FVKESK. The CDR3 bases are TGTGCCAGCAGCCAAGCACAGGGAATCACCGGGGAGCTGTTTTTT. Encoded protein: CASSQAQGITGELFF.